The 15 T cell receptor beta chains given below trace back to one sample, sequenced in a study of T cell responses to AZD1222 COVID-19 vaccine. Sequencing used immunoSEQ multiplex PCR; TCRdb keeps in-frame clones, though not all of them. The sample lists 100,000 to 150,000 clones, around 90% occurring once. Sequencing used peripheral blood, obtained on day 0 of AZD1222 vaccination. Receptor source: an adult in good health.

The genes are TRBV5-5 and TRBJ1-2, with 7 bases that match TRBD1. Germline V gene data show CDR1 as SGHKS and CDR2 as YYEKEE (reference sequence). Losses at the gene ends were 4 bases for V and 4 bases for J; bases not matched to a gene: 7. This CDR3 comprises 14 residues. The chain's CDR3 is CASSPGTDTYGYTF. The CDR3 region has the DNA TGTGCCAGCAGCCCGGGGACAGACACCTATGGCTACACCTTC.

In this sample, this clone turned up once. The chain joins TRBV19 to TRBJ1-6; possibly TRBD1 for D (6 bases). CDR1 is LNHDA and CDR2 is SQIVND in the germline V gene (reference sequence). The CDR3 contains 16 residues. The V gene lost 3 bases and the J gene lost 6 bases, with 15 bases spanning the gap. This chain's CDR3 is CASSILQGSANSPLHF. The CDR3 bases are TGTGCCAGTAGTATCCTACAGGGAAGCGCTAATTCACCCCTCCACTTT.

The CDR3 DNA reads TGTGCCAGCAGTTTTACGGTACCTTCGACCCAGTACTTC. Protein: CASSFTVPSTQYF. The gene calls are TRBV12-3 or TRBV12-4 and TRBJ2-5; D is uncertain. Between the trimmed V and J ends, which lost 3 bases and 7 bases, there was a span of 12 bases. The CDR3 has 13 residues.

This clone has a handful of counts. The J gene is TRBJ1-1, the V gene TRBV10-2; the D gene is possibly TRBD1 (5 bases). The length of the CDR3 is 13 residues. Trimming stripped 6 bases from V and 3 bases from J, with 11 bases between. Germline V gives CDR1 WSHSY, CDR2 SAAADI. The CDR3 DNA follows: TGCGCCAGCAGGGTTGACAGAGACACTGAAGCTTTCTTT. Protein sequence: CASRVDRDTEAFF.

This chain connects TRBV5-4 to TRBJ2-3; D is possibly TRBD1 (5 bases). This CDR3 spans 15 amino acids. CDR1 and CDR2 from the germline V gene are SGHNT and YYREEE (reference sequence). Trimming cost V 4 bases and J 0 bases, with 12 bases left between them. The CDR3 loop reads CASSGAGRSTDTQYF. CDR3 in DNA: TGTGCCAGCAGCGGGGCCGGGCGGAGCACAGATACGCAGTATTTT.

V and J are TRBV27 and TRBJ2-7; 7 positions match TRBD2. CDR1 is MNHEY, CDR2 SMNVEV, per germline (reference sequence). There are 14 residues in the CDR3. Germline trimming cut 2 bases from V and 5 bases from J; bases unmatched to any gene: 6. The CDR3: CASSLVLALDEQYF. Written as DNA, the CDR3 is TGTGCCAGCAGTTTAGTACTAGCGTTGGACGAGCAGTACTTC.

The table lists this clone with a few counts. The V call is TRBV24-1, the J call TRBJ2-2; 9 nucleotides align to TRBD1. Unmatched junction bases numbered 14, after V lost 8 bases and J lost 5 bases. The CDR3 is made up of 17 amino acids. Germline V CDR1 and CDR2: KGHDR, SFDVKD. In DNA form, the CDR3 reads TGTGCCACCATGCCTCCTCCGGGACAGGGTGGTACCGGGGAGCTGTTTTTT. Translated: CATMPPPGQGGTGELFF.

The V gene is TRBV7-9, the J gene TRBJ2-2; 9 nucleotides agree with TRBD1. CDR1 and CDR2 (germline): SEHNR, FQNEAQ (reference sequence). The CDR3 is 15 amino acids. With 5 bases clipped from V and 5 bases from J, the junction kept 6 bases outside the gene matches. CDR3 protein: CASSRGQGGTGELFF. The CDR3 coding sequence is TGTGCCAGCAGCCGGGGACAGGGAGGGACCGGGGAGCTGTTTTTT.

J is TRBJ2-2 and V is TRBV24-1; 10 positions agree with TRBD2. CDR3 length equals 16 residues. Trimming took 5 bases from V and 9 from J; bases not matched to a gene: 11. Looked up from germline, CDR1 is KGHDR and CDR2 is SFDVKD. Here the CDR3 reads CATSGPSGGPAWELFF. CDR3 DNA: TGTGCCACCAGTGGCCCTAGCGGGGGCCCAGCTTGGGAGCTGTTTTTT.

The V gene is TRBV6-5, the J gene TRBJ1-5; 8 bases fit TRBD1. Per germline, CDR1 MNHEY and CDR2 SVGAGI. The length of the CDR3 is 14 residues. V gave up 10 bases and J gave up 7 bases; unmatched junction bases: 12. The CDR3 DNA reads TGTGCCACCTCAGGACAGGGTCAATACCAGCCCCAGCATTTT. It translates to CATSGQGQYQPQHF.

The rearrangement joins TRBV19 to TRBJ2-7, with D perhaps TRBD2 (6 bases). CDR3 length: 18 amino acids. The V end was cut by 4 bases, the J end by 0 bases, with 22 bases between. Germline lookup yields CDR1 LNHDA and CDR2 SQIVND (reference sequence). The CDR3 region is CASSNGYSRGTLSYEQYF. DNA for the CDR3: TGTGCCAGTAGTAATGGGTACTCTAGAGGGACTCTCTCCTACGAGCAGTACTTC.

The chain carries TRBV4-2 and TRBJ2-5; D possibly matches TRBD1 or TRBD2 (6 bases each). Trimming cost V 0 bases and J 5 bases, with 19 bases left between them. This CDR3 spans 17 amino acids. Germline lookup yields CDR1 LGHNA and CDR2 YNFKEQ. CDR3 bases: TGTGCCAGCAGCCAAGATCCTGGAGGGGGTAGCTCGGAGACCCAGTACTTC. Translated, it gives CASSQDPGGGSSETQYF.

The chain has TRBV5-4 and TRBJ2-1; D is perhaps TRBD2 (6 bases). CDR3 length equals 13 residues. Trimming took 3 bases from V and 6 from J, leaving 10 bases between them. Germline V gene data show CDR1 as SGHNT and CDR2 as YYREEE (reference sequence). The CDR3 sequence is CASSSSSANEQFF. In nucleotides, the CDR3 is TGTGCCAGCAGCTCCTCTAGCGCCAATGAGCAGTTCTTC.

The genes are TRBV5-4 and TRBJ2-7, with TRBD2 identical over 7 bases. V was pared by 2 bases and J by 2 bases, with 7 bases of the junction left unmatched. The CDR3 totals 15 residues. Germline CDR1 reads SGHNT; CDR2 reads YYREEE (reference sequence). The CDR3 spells CASSFRLADTYEQYF. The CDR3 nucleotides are TGTGCCAGCAGCTTTCGCCTAGCGGATACCTACGAGCAGTACTTC.

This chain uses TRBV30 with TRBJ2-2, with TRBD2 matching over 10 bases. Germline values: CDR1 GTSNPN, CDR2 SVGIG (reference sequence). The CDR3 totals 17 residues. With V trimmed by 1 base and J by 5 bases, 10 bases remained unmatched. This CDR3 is CAWSGLAGGPLTGELFF. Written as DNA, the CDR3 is TGTGCCTGGAGTGGTTTAGCGGGAGGCCCTCTAACCGGGGAGCTGTTTTTT.